A single sample is the source of the 14 T cell receptor beta chains below, sequenced in a study of blood T cell repertoires in COVID-19. Sequencing was performed with immunoSEQ multiplex PCR; in TCRdb, only in-frame clones are kept and a portion is missing. The sample contains 9,500 to 15,000 clones, 90% of which appear only once. The sample consisted of peripheral blood. The receptors stem from a man aged 65 to 79 with active COVID-19.

The CDR3 coding sequence is TGTGCCAGCAGCCTGCGGGGGATTAACAATGAGCAGTTCTTC. Protein product: CASSLRGINNEQFF. The chain links TRBV3-1 (or the pseudogene TRBV3-2) to TRBJ2-1; 7 bases are shared with TRBD2. Unmatched junction bases numbered 5, after V lost 4 bases and J lost 5 bases. CDR3 length equals 14 residues. From germline, CDR1 is LGHDT and CDR2 YNNKEL (reference sequence).

This clone has only one observation. The chain joins TRBV24-1 to TRBJ2-1; TRBD1 matches at 8 bases. CDR3 size: 13 residues. V trimming: 4 bases; J trimming: 9 bases; junction bases outside the gene matches: 4. Per germline, CDR1 KGHDR and CDR2 SFDVKD. CDR3 in amino acids: CATSEGTGFEQFF. The CDR3 region has the DNA TGTGCCACCAGTGAGGGGACAGGATTTGAGCAGTTCTTC.

The gene calls are TRBV12-3 or TRBV12-4 and TRBJ1-1, with D possibly TRBD1 on 6 matching bases. V shed 3 bases and J shed 2 bases, with 7 bases lying between them. This CDR3 has 13 amino acids. CDR3 sequence reads: CASSFRGNTEAFF. CDR3 sequence (DNA): TGTGCCAGCAGTTTCAGGGGAAACACTGAAGCTTTCTTT.

The V gene is TRBV6-5, the J gene TRBJ1-5; D might be TRBD1 (6 bases). Trimming removed 6 bases from V and 0 bases from J, with 12 bases in between. From germline, CDR1 is MNHEY and CDR2 SVGAGI. The CDR3 covers 15 residues. The DNA for the CDR3 is TGTGCCAGCAGCCGAGGGACACTTAGCAATCAGCCCCAGCATTTT. Translated, it gives CASSRGTLSNQPQHF.

V usage is TRBV5-4 and J usage is TRBJ1-2; D is undetermined. The CDR3 runs 12 residues. Germline V lookup: CDR1 SGHNT, CDR2 YYREEE (reference sequence). The V gene lost 3 bases and the J gene lost 0 bases, with 3 bases spanning the gap. In nucleotides, the CDR3 is TGTGCCAGCAGCTCAACTAACTATGGCTACACCTTC. Translation: CASSSTNYGYTF.

The chain recombines TRBV28 with TRBJ2-3; D is perhaps TRBD2 (5 bases). V shed 8 bases and J shed 4 bases, with 16 bases lying between them. CDR1 MDHEN and CDR2 SYDVKM come from the germline V gene. The CDR3 is 14 amino acids. CDR3 DNA: TGTGCCAGCTTCCCGGGAAACATGCCAGATACGCAGTATTTT. The encoded protein is CASFPGNMPDTQYF.

The chain joins TRBV7-2 to TRBJ2-3; 11 nucleotides agree with TRBD2. The CDR3 is 18 amino acids. Germline-derived CDR1 and CDR2 are SGHTA and FQGNSA. Trimming cost V 5 bases and J 4 bases; bases outside gene matches: 14. The CDR3 here is CASSPDLAGGELADTQYF. The CDR3 DNA reads TGTGCCAGCAGCCCCGACCTAGCGGGGGGAGAGTTGGCAGATACGCAGTATTTT.

This chain uses TRBV9 with TRBJ1-1; 7 bases are a match to TRBD1. V lost 4 bases and J lost 6; bases outside the gene matches: 6. CDR1 is SGDLS, CDR2 YYNGEE, per germline. This CDR3 is 13 amino acids long. CDR3 region: CASSPRGRAEAFF. Here the CDR3 DNA reads TGTGCCAGCAGCCCAAGGGGGCGGGCTGAAGCTTTCTTT.

This rearrangement joins TRBV5-1 to TRBJ1-3, with 8 bases fitting TRBD1. Per germline, CDR1 SGHRS and CDR2 YFSETQ. The CDR3 has 14 amino acids. V dropped 4 bases and J dropped 7; count of bases not matched to a gene: 7. This CDR3 is CASSKGQGTNTIYF. CDR3 nucleotide sequence: TGCGCCAGCAGCAAAGGACAGGGAACTAACACCATATATTTT.

V usage is TRBV2 and J usage is TRBJ1-2; 7 bases match TRBD1. The J segment lost 6 bases and the V segment lost 5 bases, leaving 6 bases of the junction unmatched. Germline values: CDR1 SNHLY, CDR2 FYNNEI. The CDR3 covers 13 residues. The DNA for the CDR3 is TGTGCCAGCAGTTTCACAGGGGCTGATGGCTACACCTTC. It is translated as CASSFTGADGYTF.

This rearrangement joins TRBV7-8 to TRBJ1-1; 9 positions agree with TRBD1. V shed 6 bases and J 0 bases; nucleotides not matched to a gene: 8. Germline V lookup: CDR1 SGHVS, CDR2 FQNEAQ. The CDR3 extends over 16 amino acids. The CDR3 loop is CASSLGTGLMNTEAFF. Here the CDR3 DNA reads TGTGCCAGCAGTCTCGGGACAGGGCTTATGAACACTGAAGCTTTCTTT.

The J gene is TRBJ2-1, the V gene TRBV27; 7 nucleotides line up with TRBD1. This CDR3 spans 15 amino acids. Germline trimming cut 8 bases from V and 1 base from J; bases unmatched to any gene: 8. From germline, CDR1 is MNHEY and CDR2 SMNVEV (reference sequence). The CDR3 region is CASRRQGNSYNEQFF. The CDR3 nucleotides are TGTGCCAGCCGGCGACAGGGAAATTCCTACAATGAGCAGTTCTTC.

The chain joins TRBV5-4 to TRBJ1-6; 7 bases agree with TRBD1. There are 15 residues in the CDR3. V was clipped by 4 bases and J by 6 bases; unmatched bases: 7. Germline V gene lookup returns CDR1 SGHNT and CDR2 YYREEE (reference sequence). The DNA for the CDR3 is TGTGCCAGCAGCCCAGGACAGGCGGGTAATTCACCCCTCCACTTT. Residues: CASSPGQAGNSPLHF. Supplemented by reference TRBV5-4 and TRBJ1-6, the full variable domain reads ETGVTQSPTHLIKTRGQQVTLRCSSQSGHNTVSWYQQALGQGPQFIFQYYREEENGRGNFPPRFSGLQFPNYSSELNVNALELDDSALYLCASSPGQAGNSPLHFGNGTRLTVT.

This chain connects TRBV5-1 to TRBJ2-7; 7 nucleotides line up with TRBD1. V was clipped by 5 bases and J by 4 bases; unmatched bases: 6. Germline CDR1 SGHRS, CDR2 YFSETQ. CDR3 length: 13 residues. CDR3 coding DNA: TGCGCCAGCAGGACAGGGTTAGTTTACGAGCAGTACTTC. As protein: CASRTGLVYEQYF. Based on the CDR3 plus reference TRBV5-1 and TRBJ2-7, the full variable domain is KAGVTQTPRYLIKTRGQQVTLSCSPISGHRSVSWYQQTPGQGLQFLFEYFSETQRNKGNFPGRFSGRQFSNSRSEMNVSTLELGDSALYLCASRTGLVYEQYFGPGTRLTVT.